Sequencing of this T cell receptor beta chain was carried out in a study of blood T cell repertoires in COVID-19. Followed over time, Seattle patients had been enrolled while infection was active. Germline values: CDR1 MDHEN, CDR2 SYDVKM. The CDR3 runs to 15 residues. The V segment lost 5 bases and the J segment 3 bases; nucleotides outside the gene matches: 10. Per the study methods: Estimated nucleated cell counts came from reference gene primer amplification. This table comes from immunoSEQ multiplex PCR, and its TCRdb copy is limited to in-frame clones, with some not included. V, J and clone size are taken as reported in that table, and D and trimming were inferred from the DNA itself. Of 200,000 to 250,000 clones in the sample, about 83% are singletons; the top ten hold around 1.3%.

This clonotype was obtained from a woman aged 25-40 years with COVID-19, enrolled during active disease. The V gene is TRBV28, the J gene TRBJ2-7; 7 bases align to TRBD2. The sequenced material came from peripheral blood. In DNA form, the CDR3 reads TGTGCCAGCAGTGGGGGGGAGGGAAATGTCTACGAGCAGTACTTC. Protein sequence: CASSGGEGNVYEQYF.